This TCR beta chain came from a study of T cells in Graves' hyperthyroidism and ophthalmopathy. Study overall: Upon initial diagnosis and before any treatment, peripheral blood was collected. Study-level points and caveats: Blood also carried most thyroid clonotypes expanded above 0.001.

Using RNA transcripts as the source, TCR beta CDR3 regions were amplified. HTBI primers were the set used in a first-round RT-PCR of the TCR CDR3. TCRdb ran MiXCR on the multiplex PCR reads and lists one entry per CDR3 protein. The repertoire holds hundreds of thousands of distinct CDR3 sequences, with 38% as singletons. This CDR3 has 14 residues. The germline gives CDR1 DFQATT, CDR2 SNEGSKA (reference sequence). V lost 5 bases to trimming and J lost 5 bases, with 18 bases between them. As for this clonotype: Its antigen is still unknown.

Hyperthyroidism, newly diagnosed and lasting under 2 months, affected patients aged 18 to 65. Each diagnosis was grounded in clinical symptoms, serum thyroxine and TRAb, thyroid ultrasound, and orbital computed tomography. The clonotype originates from a young man with Graves' hyperthyroidism. The rearrangement links TRBV20-1 to TRBJ2-5, with D maybe TRBD2 (5 bases). Material for sequencing was blood. Written as DNA, the CDR3 is TGCAGTGCTTCCGACTACTCGGAAGGGGAGACCCAGTACTTC. Its protein product is CSASDYSEGETQYF.